Sequencing of this TCR beta chain was carried out in a study of cytomegalovirus exposure and HLA in healthy donors. In the case of this clone: Its target is unknown.

CDR3 length: 14 amino acids. The V gene's germline CDR1 is SEHNR and CDR2 FQNEAQ (reference sequence). V lost 1 base and J lost 4; bases outside the gene matches: 0. The study ran its PCR with 60 Vbeta and 13 Jbeta primers. Some clones are missing from TCRdb's copy, which holds only in-frame ones; the method was immunoSEQ multiplex PCR. The sample lists around 88,000 clones, 78% seen once, with 4.1% in the top ten. Study observations and caveats: The authors excluded some V segments, including TRBV6-2 and TRBV6-3, as indistinguishable.

The sample taken for sequencing was PBMCs. This sequence originates from a woman in her thirties or forties in good health and CMV-seropositive. The chain employs TRBV7-9 and TRBJ1-5, with 8 positions matching TRBD1. The CDR3 reads CASSLGQGNQPQHF. Written as DNA, the CDR3 is TGTGCCAGCAGCTTAGGACAGGGGAATCAGCCCCAGCATTTT.